The clone carrying this T cell receptor (beta chain) was found many times. The data stem from a study of CD8 T cells in ankylosing spondylitis. TCRdb reprocessed the 5' RACE reads via MiXCR and lists one record per CDR3 protein. Of roughly 120,000 distinct CDR3 sequences in the sample, roughly 15% were seen once. CDR1 is MNHEY, CDR2 SVGAGI, per germline. V was pared by 0 bases and J by 1 base, with 12 bases between. This CDR3 is built from 17 residues. The sequence came from a female donor with ankylosing spondylitis or in good health (not recorded which). Sequenced input: blood, either unsorted or a sorted T cell fraction (not recorded which). The V call is TRBV6-5, the J call TRBJ2-2; D call uncertain. The CDR3 sequence is CASSYSIGRKNTGELFF. In nucleotides, the CDR3 is TGTGCCAGCAGTTACTCTATAGGACGGAAGAACACCGGGGAGCTGTTTTTT.